The entry below describes one T cell receptor (beta chain). The antigen is unknown. This specimen belongs to a study of T cell responses to AZD1222 COVID-19 vaccine. Study observations and caveats: An increase in Spike-specific TCR breadth and depth was observed after two AZD1222 doses. Among AZD1222 vaccinees, only 5 to 7 were seropositive at baseline. Vaccine-related CD4 TCRs covered spike, predominating at 160-218 and 743-854.

Only in-frame clones appear in the TCRdb table, and some are missing; sequencing was by immunoSEQ multiplex PCR. Altogether about 100,000 clones are present, 88% being singletons, with the ten largest covering 2.5% to 3.5%. The CDR3 totals 13 residues. Germline CDR1 is SGHTA and CDR2 is FQGNSA. The V and J ends lost 5 bases and 0 bases respectively, with 7 bases between them. This receptor was obtained from an adult in good health. The chain couples TRBV7-2 to TRBJ1-2; D unresolved. This specimen was peripheral blood, taken on day 0 of AZD1222 vaccination. The CDR3 DNA reads TGTGCCAGCAGCCCCACTACTAACTATGGCTACACCTTC. Translated: CASSPTTNYGYTF.